Listed below are T cell receptor beta chains from one sample, sequenced in a study of blood T cells in healthy people across ages. TCRdb reprocessed the 5' RACE reads via MiXCR and lists one record per CDR3 protein. The data contain hundreds of thousands of distinct CDR3 sequences, 32% of them singletons. Sequencing input: blood. These receptors were obtained from an elderly woman in good health. Both conserved end residues are trimmed from each CDR3.

v_gene	j_gene	CDR3aa
TRBV15	TRBJ2-1	ATRNRGLARNEQF
TRBV2	TRBJ1-1	ASSADRLNTEAF
TRBV5-1	TRBJ1-1	ASRDRRYTEAF
TRBV6-1	TRBJ1-2	ASSDGVGYGYT
TRBV5-1	TRBJ1-6	ASSLDGQGDNSPLH
TRBV9	TRBJ2-1	ASSVALIAGGDNEQF
TRBV4-2	TRBJ1-2	ASSGSRTVNYGYT
TRBV3-1	TRBJ2-5	ASSRDNEQY
TRBV20-1	TRBJ2-1	SASLLAGTSYNEQF
TRBV12-3/TRBV12-4	TRBJ1-1	ASSLSRTEAF
TRBV11-2	TRBJ1-2	ASSFAGNGYT
TRBV30	TRBJ1-1	AWRQKGGTEAF
TRBV20-1	TRBJ2-7	SARDVGPYSYEQY
TRBV6-1	TRBJ2-7	ASSGTRSYEQY
TRBV9	TRBJ2-1	ASSVGVGNEQF
TRBV20-1	TRBJ1-5	SARVRGRENSNQPQH
TRBV7-3	TRBJ1-1	ASSLTWTTMNTEAF
TRBV7-2	TRBJ1-3	ASSAQGAAGNTIY
TRBV6-5	TRBJ2-7	ASSYSDKGYEQY
TRBV5-6	TRBJ1-1	ASSPTGGLLHPEAF
TRBV30	TRBJ1-1	ARSRGAGTEAF
TRBV12-3/TRBV12-4	TRBJ1-4	ASRYNEKLF